These T cell receptor beta chains were read from a single sample in a study of T cells in Graves' hyperthyroidism and ophthalmopathy. TCRdb fed the multiplex PCR reads into MiXCR, producing one record per CDR3 protein. The sample carries some 50,000 distinct CDR3 sequences, 54% recorded once. The sequencing input was peripheral blood or thyroid tissue (not recorded which). These receptors came from a man aged 18 to 29 with Graves' hyperthyroidism. The CDR3 runs from the conserved cysteine through the conserved F or W. The order of the fields is J gene, D gene, V gene, clone size, CDR3 DNA, CDR3 protein. The D gene is left open where the match is weak. Only part of the rows carry a size: once, few, many, or a class if the clone is expanded.

j_gene: TRBJ2-1
d_gene: -
v_gene: TRBV20-1
abundance: -
CDR3nt: TGCAGTGCTAGAGACGGGACAAAAATCAGGGGCAATGAGCAGTTCTTC
CDR3aa: CSARDGTKIRGNEQFF

j_gene: TRBJ1-5
d_gene: TRBD1
v_gene: TRBV10-3
abundance: once
CDR3nt: TGTGCCATCAGGTCGGGCACAGGGGGCAATCAGCCCCAGCATTTT
CDR3aa: CAIRSGTGGNQPQHF

j_gene: TRBJ2-7
d_gene: TRBD2
v_gene: TRBV7-2
abundance: -
CDR3nt: TGTGCCAGCAGCTTAGGGCTAGCGGGGGCAGGGGTATACGAGCAGTACTTC
CDR3aa: CASSLGLAGAGVYEQYF

j_gene: TRBJ2-2
d_gene: -
v_gene: TRBV3-1
abundance: -
CDR3nt: TGTGCCAGCAGCCAAGATTCTGGGAGTTGGCCTAACACCGGGGAGCAGTTTTTT
CDR3aa: CASSQDSGSWPNTGEQFF

j_gene: TRBJ2-3
d_gene: -
v_gene: TRBV7-2
abundance: -
CDR3nt: TGTGCCAGCGGACCAAATGCAGATACGCAGTATTTT
CDR3aa: CASGPNADTQYF

j_gene: TRBJ1-1
d_gene: -
v_gene: TRBV9
abundance: many
CDR3nt: TGTGCCAGCAGCGGTGATGTGGCAGGGGCTGAAGCTTTCTTT
CDR3aa: CASSGDVAGAEAFF

j_gene: TRBJ1-6
d_gene: -
v_gene: TRBV19
abundance: -
CDR3nt: TGTGCCAGTACGGTAGAATATAATTCACCCCTCCACTTT
CDR3aa: CASTVEYNSPLHF

j_gene: TRBJ2-3
d_gene: -
v_gene: TRBV7-2
abundance: many
CDR3nt: TGTGCCAGCAGCTACGGCTTCGGAGATACGCAGTATTTT
CDR3aa: CASSYGFGDTQYF

j_gene: TRBJ2-1
d_gene: -
v_gene: TRBV5-1
abundance: -
CDR3nt: TGCGCCAGCAGCCCACACGAAGCTAATGAGCAGTTCTTC
CDR3aa: CASSPHEANEQFF

j_gene: TRBJ1-1
d_gene: -
v_gene: TRBV28
abundance: many
CDR3nt: TGTGCCAGCAGTTTAGCCACAGGGATTGATGGGGCTTTCTTT
CDR3aa: CASSLATGIDGAFF

j_gene: TRBJ2-3
d_gene: TRBD2
v_gene: TRBV12-3/TRBV12-4
abundance: -
CDR3nt: TGTGCCAGCAGTTCTAGCGGGGGGGCGAATACGCAGTATTTT
CDR3aa: CASSSSGGANTQYF

j_gene: TRBJ2-7
d_gene: -
v_gene: TRBV7-2
abundance: many
CDR3nt: TGTGCCAGCAGCTCGAGGACAGTCTACGAGCAGTACTTC
CDR3aa: CASSSRTVYEQYF

j_gene: TRBJ1-2
d_gene: TRBD1
v_gene: TRBV9
abundance: few
CDR3nt: TGTGCCAGCAGCGTCGGGACAGAATATGGCTACACCTTC
CDR3aa: CASSVGTEYGYTF

j_gene: TRBJ2-5
d_gene: TRBD1
v_gene: TRBV7-9
abundance: -
CDR3nt: TGTGCCAGCAGCCCCGGGACAGGGGGCCTCCAAGAGACCCAGTACTTC
CDR3aa: CASSPGTGGLQETQYF

j_gene: TRBJ1-5
d_gene: -
v_gene: TRBV19
abundance: many
CDR3nt: TGTGCCAGTAATTGGGGGGTAGGATCGACAGGTATCTTATTTGCGGGCAATCAGCCCCAGCATTTT
CDR3aa: CASNWGVGSTGILFAGNQPQHF

j_gene: TRBJ2-7
d_gene: -
v_gene: TRBV29-1
abundance: -
CDR3nt: TGCAGCGTTGAAGACGGGTGGGAGCAGTACTTC
CDR3aa: CSVEDGWEQYF

j_gene: TRBJ2-5
d_gene: -
v_gene: TRBV9
abundance: many
CDR3nt: TGTGCCAGCAGCGCGACAGTTTCGGAGACCCAGTACTTC
CDR3aa: CASSATVSETQYF

j_gene: TRBJ1-6
d_gene: -
v_gene: TRBV7-2
abundance: many
CDR3nt: TGTGCCAGCAGCTTATTAGGAGGGAGGTTTAATTCACCCCTCCACTTT
CDR3aa: CASSLLGGRFNSPLHF

j_gene: TRBJ1-2
d_gene: TRBD1
v_gene: TRBV19
abundance: many
CDR3nt: TGTGCCAGTAGTATCGCCACAGGGGGGTTCGGTGGCTACACCTTC
CDR3aa: CASSIATGGFGGYTF

j_gene: TRBJ1-6
d_gene: -
v_gene: TRBV12-3/TRBV12-4
abundance: -
CDR3nt: TGTGCCAGCAGCTCTTCCCCTGGTATTTCACCCCTCCACTTT
CDR3aa: CASSSSPGISPLHF

j_gene: TRBJ1-2
d_gene: TRBD1
v_gene: TRBV7-2
abundance: -
CDR3nt: TGTGCCAGCAGCCCTCAAGGGACAGGGTATGGCTACACCTTC
CDR3aa: CASSPQGTGYGYTF

j_gene: TRBJ2-5
d_gene: -
v_gene: TRBV7-9
abundance: -
CDR3nt: TGTGCCACCAGTGATTACGGTGAAGAGACCCAGTACTTC
CDR3aa: CATSDYGEETQYF

j_gene: TRBJ1-2
d_gene: -
v_gene: TRBV7-2
abundance: many
CDR3nt: TGTGCCAGCACTCAAGTCGGGGGTGGCTACACCTTC
CDR3aa: CASTQVGGGYTF

j_gene: TRBJ2-7
d_gene: -
v_gene: TRBV7-9
abundance: -
CDR3nt: TGTGCCAGCAGCTTAGCGGGGGAATACGAGCAGTACTTC
CDR3aa: CASSLAGEYEQYF

j_gene: TRBJ1-2
d_gene: TRBD1
v_gene: TRBV11-2
abundance: -
CDR3nt: TGTGCCAGCAGCTTAGCAGGGGGCGGTACTGGCTACACCTTC
CDR3aa: CASSLAGGGTGYTF

j_gene: TRBJ2-2
d_gene: -
v_gene: TRBV11-3
abundance: many
CDR3nt: TGTGCCAGCAGCTTCACAGGGAACACCGGGGAGCTGTTTTTT
CDR3aa: CASSFTGNTGELFF

j_gene: TRBJ2-2
d_gene: -
v_gene: TRBV27
abundance: -
CDR3nt: TGTGCCAGCAGTTTAACCCCACAGGGAGGGGTGTTCACCGGGGAGCTGTTTTTT
CDR3aa: CASSLTPQGGVFTGELFF

j_gene: TRBJ2-6
d_gene: TRBD1
v_gene: TRBV2
abundance: once
CDR3nt: TGTGCCAGCAGTGAAGGGACAGGGTCCGGGGCCAACGTCCTGACTTTC
CDR3aa: CASSEGTGSGANVLTF

j_gene: TRBJ1-1
d_gene: -
v_gene: TRBV10-3
abundance: -
CDR3nt: TGTGCCATCAGTGAGCCCCCTGAAGCTTTCTTT
CDR3aa: CAISEPPEAFF

j_gene: TRBJ1-4
d_gene: -
v_gene: TRBV7-2
abundance: many
CDR3nt: TGTGCCAGCAGCTTCGCAGGGGAAGAAAAACTGTTTTTT
CDR3aa: CASSFAGEEKLFF

j_gene: TRBJ1-5
d_gene: -
v_gene: TRBV11-2
abundance: -
CDR3nt: TGTGCCAGCAGTTGGACGGGGCAGCCCCAGCATTTT
CDR3aa: CASSWTGQPQHF

j_gene: TRBJ2-7
d_gene: TRBD1
v_gene: TRBV28
abundance: -
CDR3nt: TGTGCCAGCACTTCCTCCGGGACAGGGGGCGGGAGCGAGCAGTACTTC
CDR3aa: CASTSSGTGGGSEQYF

j_gene: TRBJ1-2
d_gene: -
v_gene: TRBV2
abundance: -
CDR3nt: TGTGCCAGCAGCCGAACCGGGGCAGGACACTATGGCTACACCTTC
CDR3aa: CASSRTGAGHYGYTF

j_gene: TRBJ1-2
d_gene: TRBD1
v_gene: TRBV5-1
abundance: many
CDR3nt: TGCGCCAGCAGCTTGTACAGGGGCGCGGATGGCTACACCTTC
CDR3aa: CASSLYRGADGYTF

j_gene: TRBJ2-5
d_gene: TRBD2
v_gene: TRBV7-3
abundance: once
CDR3nt: TGTGCCAGCAGCCCCGAGGGGAGCGGGAGCCTGGGAGAGACCCAGTACTTC
CDR3aa: CASSPEGSGSLGETQYF

j_gene: TRBJ1-1
d_gene: -
v_gene: TRBV10-3
abundance: -
CDR3nt: TGTGCCATCAGGGATGGGGGCAGGCACACTGAAGCTTTCTTT
CDR3aa: CAIRDGGRHTEAFF

j_gene: TRBJ2-3
d_gene: -
v_gene: TRBV7-2
abundance: many
CDR3nt: TGTGCCAGCTCCGGGCCGAACACAGATACGCAGTATTTT
CDR3aa: CASSGPNTDTQYF

j_gene: TRBJ1-1
d_gene: -
v_gene: TRBV7-2
abundance: -
CDR3nt: TGTGCCAGCAGCAAACAACAGGGTACTGAAGCTTTCTTT
CDR3aa: CASSKQQGTEAFF

j_gene: TRBJ1-6
d_gene: -
v_gene: TRBV25-1
abundance: -
CDR3nt: TGTGCCAGCAGTGAATCGACTACGAGGGGTTCACCCCTCCACTTT
CDR3aa: CASSESTTRGSPLHF

j_gene: TRBJ1-2
d_gene: -
v_gene: TRBV2
abundance: -
CDR3nt: TGTGCCAGCAGTGAGGAAGGGACACTTGGCTACACCTTC
CDR3aa: CASSEEGTLGYTF

j_gene: TRBJ2-6
d_gene: -
v_gene: TRBV15
abundance: many
CDR3nt: TGTGCCACCAGCAGAGCGTCCACTGGGGCCAACGTCCTGACTTTC
CDR3aa: CATSRASTGANVLTF

j_gene: TRBJ1-1
d_gene: -
v_gene: TRBV29-1
abundance: -
CDR3nt: -
CDR3aa: CSVEAGGTEAFFGQGTEAFF

j_gene: TRBJ1-3
d_gene: -
v_gene: TRBV20-1
abundance: -
CDR3nt: TGCAGTGCTAGGCCGGCTAACTATGGCTACACCATATATTTT
CDR3aa: CSARPANYGYTIYF

j_gene: TRBJ1-2
d_gene: -
v_gene: TRBV6-6
abundance: -
CDR3nt: TGTGCCAGCAGGGACACAGGGACTGATGGCTACACCTTC
CDR3aa: CASRDTGTDGYTF

j_gene: TRBJ1-5
d_gene: -
v_gene: TRBV2
abundance: -
CDR3nt: TGTGCCATCAGTGAGTCTAGGGGCAGCAATCAGCCCCAGCATTTT
CDR3aa: CAISESRGSNQPQHF

j_gene: TRBJ2-7
d_gene: TRBD2
v_gene: TRBV7-2
abundance: many
CDR3nt: TGTGCCAGCAGCCTAAGGGGTAGCGGGACGGAAGAGCAGTACTTC
CDR3aa: CASSLRGSGTEEQYF

j_gene: TRBJ2-7
d_gene: TRBD2
v_gene: TRBV5-4
abundance: many
CDR3nt: TGTGCCAGCAGCTCCCCCGGGACTAGTTCGAACCTCGAGCAGTACTTC
CDR3aa: CASSSPGTSSNLEQYF

j_gene: TRBJ1-5
d_gene: -
v_gene: TRBV7-9
abundance: -
CDR3nt: TGTGCCAGCAGCTCCGAGGAAGGGGGTTATCAGCCCCAGCATTTT
CDR3aa: CASSSEEGGYQPQHF

j_gene: TRBJ2-7
d_gene: TRBD1
v_gene: TRBV2
abundance: -
CDR3nt: TGTGCCAGCAGTGGGGACAGGGACGAGCAGTACTTC
CDR3aa: CASSGDRDEQYF

j_gene: TRBJ1-2
d_gene: -
v_gene: TRBV4-1
abundance: many
CDR3nt: TGCGCCAGCAGCCTCCCCGACACCCGGGCTGGGGGCTACACCTTC
CDR3aa: CASSLPDTRAGGYTF

j_gene: TRBJ2-5
d_gene: -
v_gene: TRBV20-1
abundance: -
CDR3nt: TGCAGTGCTAGAACAGGGGCGGGGGAGACCCAGTACTTC
CDR3aa: CSARTGAGETQYF

j_gene: TRBJ1-6
d_gene: -
v_gene: TRBV10-3
abundance: -
CDR3nt: TGTGCCATCACCGACGGCCAAAATTCACCCCTCCACTTT
CDR3aa: CAITDGQNSPLHF

j_gene: TRBJ1-3
d_gene: -
v_gene: TRBV4-3
abundance: many
CDR3nt: TGCGCCAGCAGCCCGGGACACGACTCTGGAAACACCATATATTTT
CDR3aa: CASSPGHDSGNTIYF

j_gene: TRBJ2-2
d_gene: -
v_gene: TRBV19
abundance: -
CDR3nt: TGTGCCAGTAGTATTGCGGAGAACACCGGGGAGCTGTTTTTT
CDR3aa: CASSIAENTGELFF

j_gene: TRBJ1-1
d_gene: TRBD1
v_gene: TRBV7-6
abundance: many
CDR3nt: TGTGCCAGCAGCTTACAGACAGGGGTCGCGAACACTGAAGCTTTCTTT
CDR3aa: CASSLQTGVANTEAFF